The clone carrying this T cell receptor (beta chain) has more than one count but fewer than ten. The antigen remains undetermined. The data belong to a study of blood T cells in healthy people across ages. Germline values: CDR1 LGHNA, CDR2 YNFKEQ. The CDR3 sequence is 14 residues long. The germline V and J ends were trimmed by 4 bases and 4 bases, with 14 bases remaining between them. Study-level findings and limits: Unsorted PBMCs prevented conclusive naive versus antigen-experienced comparison. Age showed a roughly linear inverse relationship with TCR beta diversity per million T cells. There were more naive CD4+ cells and higher diversity in long-lived donors than in aged donors.

Primers used in a second PCR of about 7 to 12 cycles were a sample-barcoded 5' primer and a J-beta primer mix. Each cDNA molecule was tagged by a template-switch adaptor that had 12 random nucleotides. TCRdb fed the 5' RACE reads into MiXCR, producing one record per CDR3 protein. The table includes 760,000 or so distinct CDR3 sequences, 25% detected once. These data also formed part of another study, on T cells of mothers and their children.

The clonotype originates from a boy between 10 and 17 years old in good health. The chain recombines TRBV4-2 with TRBJ2-7; D is tentatively TRBD1 or TRBD2 (6 bases each). Sequencing input: blood. In DNA form, the CDR3 reads TGTGCCAGCAGCCCCTTCCAAGGGGGGTACGAGCAGTACTTC. The encoded protein is CASSPFQGGYEQYF.